One and the same sample provided the 27 T cell receptor beta chains below, sequenced in a study of prognosis after radiotherapy for stage I lung cancer. Multiplex PCR, run in two rounds, amplified TCR beta CDR3 from genomic DNA. For every TRBV and TRBJ gene, a specific primer was used in first-round PCR. TCRdb independently ran MiXCR on the multiplex PCR reads; one entry per CDR3 protein. The table has nearly 25,000 distinct CDR3 sequences, about two fifths seen once; the top ten hold under 25%. The starting material was PBMCs, obtained before or after stereotactic body radiation therapy (not recorded which). Source of these receptors: a donor aged 50 or older with non-small cell lung cancer.

Remarks on this clonotype: A junction boundary mismatches the germline segment, possibly from a read error. V gene TRBV7-9 combines with J gene TRBJ2-7; D is unresolved. The CDR3 extends over 14 amino acids. Germline values: CDR1 SEHNR, CDR2 FQNEAQ (reference sequence). This CDR3 is CASILSTVTYEQYF. In DNA form, the CDR3 reads TGTGCCAGCATCTTATCCACAGTGACCTACGAGCAGTACTTC.

This clonotype has a count of ten or more. This chain links TRBV20-1 with TRBJ2-5, with D perhaps matching TRBD1 or TRBD2 (6 bases each). This CDR3 has 18 residues. Germline V gene lookup returns CDR1 DFQATT and CDR2 SNEGSKA (reference sequence). V gave up 0 bases and J gave up 0 bases, with 20 bases separating them. Here the CDR3 reads CSARDWGETGGNQETQYF. The CDR3 bases are TGCAGTGCTAGAGATTGGGGGGAGACAGGAGGGAACCAAGAGACCCAGTACTTC.

This clonotype was recorded once. V usage is TRBV11-2 and J usage is TRBJ1-3; no firm D call. Germline lookup yields CDR1 SGHAT and CDR2 FQNNGV. V was cut by 2 bases and J by 2 bases, with 10 bases left in between. The CDR3 spans 15 residues. The CDR3 sequence is CASSLLGSAGNTIYF. The CDR3 DNA is TGTGCCAGCAGCTTACTGGGCTCGGCTGGAAACACCATATATTTT.

This clonotype was observed at least ten times. This chain uses TRBV20-1 with TRBJ2-1, with 9 bases fitting TRBD2. Per the germline V gene, CDR1 is DFQATT and CDR2 is SNEGSKA (reference sequence). This CDR3 region has 18 residues. V lost 1 base to trimming and J lost 0 bases; unmatched junction nucleotides: 10. CDR3 sequence (DNA): TGCAGTGCTAGAGGTGGGGGCGGGAGGGTTCCCTCCTACAATGAGCAGTTCTTC. Its protein is CSARGGGGRVPSYNEQFF.

At least ten counts were recorded for this clonotype. The rearrangement uses TRBV12-3 or TRBV12-4 and TRBJ2-2; D could derive from TRBD1 or TRBD2 (5 bases each). The CDR3 spans 15 residues. Trimming shortened V by 2 bases and J by 4 bases, and 11 bases separated the two germline ends. Written as DNA, the CDR3 is TGTGCCAGCAGTTTAAGGGGCGCGGGCACCGGGGAGCTGTTTTTT. Translated: CASSLRGAGTGELFF.

At least ten counts were recorded for this clonotype. J is TRBJ2-3 and V is TRBV20-1; D is uncertain. Germline-derived CDR1 and CDR2 are DFQATT and SNEGSKA (reference sequence). The V end was cut by 6 bases, the J end by 8 bases, with 12 bases between. The CDR3 consists of 11 residues. CDR3 nucleotide sequence: TGCAGTGCCGAGGCTGGAGTTACGCAGTATTTT. Translation gives CSAEAGVTQYF.

The V gene is TRBV12-3 or TRBV12-4, the J gene TRBJ2-3; possible D gene TRBD2, 6 bases. The CDR3 is made up of 15 amino acids. Trimming shortened V by 5 bases and J by 4 bases, and 16 bases separated the two germline ends. CDR3 nucleotide sequence: TGTGCCAGCAGTCCGAGTGCGGGAACCGCAGATACGCAGTATTTT. Amino acids: CASSPSAGTADTQYF.

This clonotype was counted many times. The CDR3 coding sequence is TGTGCCAGCAGCTTAGTGGGAGAGGGGTGGGAGACCCAGTACTTC. This sequence encodes CASSLVGEGWETQYF. The chain is built from TRBV7-2 and TRBJ2-5; D may match TRBD1 or TRBD2 (5 bases each). The CDR3 loop spans 15 amino acids. Germline V lookup: CDR1 SGHTA, CDR2 FQGNSA. Trimming pared 1 base from V and 5 bases from J, leaving 14 bases between. The entire variable domain, with the rest obtained from reference TRBV7-2 and TRBJ2-5, is as follows: GAGVSQSPSNKVTEKGKDVELRCDPISGHTALYWYRQSLGQGLEFLIYFQGNSAPDKSGLPSDRFSAERTGGSVSTLTIQRTQQEDSAVYLCASSLVGEGWETQYFGPGTRLLVL.

This clonotype was counted a single time. J is TRBJ2-1 and V is TRBV19; 8 nucleotides align to TRBD2. Germline V gene lookup returns CDR1 LNHDA and CDR2 SQIVND (reference sequence). This CDR3 region has 15 residues. Losses at the gene ends were 7 bases for V and 6 bases for J; bases not matched to a gene: 11. The chain's CDR3 is CASTPCTSGGNEQFF. In nucleotides, the CDR3 is TGTGCCAGTACACCCTGTACTAGCGGAGGCAATGAGCAGTTCTTC.

Relative to its sample, this clonotype is medium-sized. The CDR3: CSAILGTTGGYTF. The CDR3, as DNA: TGCAGTGCTATCCTAGGGACCACAGGGGGCTACACCTTC. The chain couples TRBV20-1 to TRBJ1-2, with D possibly TRBD1 on 6 matching bases. The CDR3 has 13 residues. The germline CDR1 and CDR2 sequences are DFQATT and SNEGSKA (reference sequence). V dropped 4 bases and J dropped 8 bases, with 17 bases sitting between them.

The V call is TRBV27, the J call TRBJ2-2; no clear D. The CDR3 covers 14 residues. The germline V gene has CDR1 MNHEY and CDR2 SMNVEV (reference sequence). The germline V and J ends were trimmed by 7 bases and 5 bases, with 14 bases remaining between them. The CDR3 here is CASTPLGGTGELFF. The CDR3 DNA follows: TGTGCCAGCACCCCCCTCGGTGGGACCGGGGAGCTGTTTTTT.

Regarding this clonotype: With a much larger clone just one base away, this may be a read error. The chain couples TRBV28 to TRBJ2-3; 8 bases match TRBD2. V shed 2 bases and J 7 bases; nucleotides not matched to a gene: 20. The CDR3 has 19 amino acids. From germline, CDR1 is MDHEN and CDR2 SYDVKM. CDR3 protein: CASSLSITGTRYITYTQYF. The CDR3 bases are TGTGCCAGCAGTTTAAGTATCACCGGGACTAGATACATTACATATACGCAGTATTTT.

This clonotype was recorded many times. This chain links TRBV19 with TRBJ2-1; 9 positions agree with TRBD2. Germline trimming cut 9 bases from V and 0 bases from J; bases unmatched to any gene: 9. Germline V gene data show CDR1 as LNHDA and CDR2 as SQIVND (reference sequence). The CDR3 is 16 residues long. The CDR3: CASRTSAIHSYNEQFF. DNA of the CDR3: TGTGCCAGCAGGACTAGCGCAATACACTCCTACAATGAGCAGTTCTTC.

This clonotype was seen repeatedly, ten times or more. The chain joins TRBV25-1 to TRBJ2-2, with TRBD2 matching 11 bases. This CDR3 region has 19 residues. From germline, CDR1 is MGHDK and CDR2 SYGVNS. Unmatched junction bases numbered 11, after V lost 1 base and J lost 4 bases. CDR3: CASSESGLAGGPVTGELFF. In DNA form, the CDR3 reads TGTGCCAGCAGTGAATCCGGGTTAGCGGGAGGGCCGGTCACCGGGGAGCTGTTTTTT. Using reference TRBV25-1 and TRBJ2-2 for the parts outside the CDR3, the full variable domain is EADIYQTPRYLVIGTGKKITLECSQTMGHDKMYWYQQDPGMELHLIHYSYGVNSTEKGDLSSESTVSRIRTEHFPLTLESARPSHTSQYLCASSESGLAGGPVTGELFFGEGSRLTVL.

CDR3 nucleotide sequence: TGTGCCAGCAGCTTAGAGGGTGGGGGATACGAGCAGTACTTC. Protein sequence: CASSLEGGGYEQYF. The rearrangement links TRBV7-9 to TRBJ2-7; D might be TRBD1 or TRBD2, each matching 5 bases. V was shortened by 1 base and J by 4 bases, with 11 bases between the two germline ends. The CDR3 extends over 14 amino acids. Germline values: CDR1 SEHNR, CDR2 FQNEAQ (reference sequence).

Relative to its sample, this clonotype is medium-sized. The chain couples TRBV2 to TRBJ2-7; a weak D match, TRBD2 (7 bases). The CDR3 consists of 14 residues. From germline, CDR1 is SNHLY and CDR2 FYNNEI. V was clipped by 4 bases and J by 5 bases, with 15 bases between them. The CDR3 spells CASSVGGALHEQYF. The CDR3 DNA is TGTGCCAGCAGTGTAGGGGGGGCCTTACACGAGCAGTACTTC.

The CDR3 DNA reads TGCGCCAGCAGTCTACACGTGGGGACTAGCGGGAGGGAAGAGACCCAGTACTTC. Protein product: CASSLHVGTSGREETQYF. The chain has TRBV5-1 and TRBJ2-5; 16 bases agree with TRBD2. The CDR3 spans 18 residues. Germline CDR1 reads SGHRS; CDR2 reads YFSETQ. The ends lost 5 bases at V and 3 bases at J; junction bases unmatched: 10.

To note about this clonotype: This probably arose from a read error, given a far larger clone one base away. This chain links TRBV2 with TRBJ2-7; a weak D match, TRBD1 (6 bases). V was shortened by 6 bases and J by 2 bases, with 20 bases between the two germline ends. CDR3 size: 16 residues. Germline loops: CDR1 SNHLY, CDR2 FYNNEI. CDR3 DNA sequence: TGTGCCAGCAGCTTAGCGCCGGGACACAGGGCCTACGAGCAGTACTTC. Translated, it gives CASSLAPGHRAYEQYF.

A word on this clonotype: This CDR3 is missing its conserved last phenylalanine or tryptophan, likely due to a read error. This rearrangement joins TRBV2 to TRBJ2-7, with D maybe TRBD2 (6 bases). Per the germline V gene, CDR1 is SNHLY and CDR2 is FYNNEI. There are 12 residues in the CDR3. V lost 8 bases and J 6 bases, leaving 14 bases between the germline ends. The CDR3 sequence is CASAGGSPEQYL. CDR3 nucleotides: TGTGCCAGCGCTGGGGGGAGCCCCGAGCAGTACTTG.

As regards this clonotype: A read error may be the cause here, since a much bigger clone is one base away. The rearrangement uses TRBV11-2 and TRBJ2-1; 8 bases align to TRBD1. Losses at the gene ends were 5 bases for V and 11 bases for J; bases not matched to a gene: 14. The CDR3 spans 15 residues. CDR1 and CDR2 (germline): SGHAT, FQNNGV. CDR3 nucleotide sequence: TGTGCCAGCAGCCGTGCGGCAGGGGGCGCGGATAAGCAGTTCTTC. Translated, it gives CASSRAAGGADKQFF.

This clonotype has a count of ten or more. The genes are TRBV30 and TRBJ1-5; D gene uncertain. CDR1 and CDR2 (germline): GTSNPN, SVGIG (reference sequence). The CDR3 extends over 13 amino acids. V lost 5 bases and J lost 6, with 14 bases in between. CDR3 DNA sequence: TGTGCCTGGTCCCCCACAGAGATTCAGCCCCAGCATTTT. Translation gives CAWSPTEIQPQHF.

V is TRBV6-2 or TRBV6-3 and J is TRBJ2-5; the match to TRBD2 covers 13 bases. The CDR3 is made up of 15 amino acids. Trimming removed 4 bases from V and 5 bases from J; junction bases left unmatched: 4. Germline CDR1 and CDR2: MNHEY and SVGEGT. The DNA for the CDR3 is TGTGCCAGCAGTTCCGGGACTAGCGGGATGGAGACCCAGTACTTC. Translation gives CASSSGTSGMETQYF.

The table lists this clonotype with many counts. The V gene is TRBV5-4, the J gene TRBJ1-3, with D uncertain. The germline CDR1 and CDR2 sequences are SGHNT and YYREEE (reference sequence). V was cut by 0 bases and J by 3 bases, with 13 bases left in between. This CDR3 has 16 residues. DNA for the CDR3: TGTGCCAGCAGCTTGGGGGCGGCCTCCTATGGAAACACCATATATTTT. This encodes CASSLGAASYGNTIYF.

At least ten counts were recorded for this clonotype. The chain employs TRBV9 and TRBJ2-5, with a possible D match to TRBD1 (6 bases). V was cut by 0 bases and J by 0 bases, with 12 bases left in between. The CDR3 is 16 amino acids. CDR1 and CDR2 (germline): SGDLS, YYNGEE. The CDR3 nucleotides read TGTGCCAGCAGCGTAGCCGGGGACACCTACCAAGAGACCCAGTACTTC. This codes for CASSVAGDTYQETQYF.

This clonotype was detected ten times or more. V and J are TRBV18 and TRBJ2-2, with a weak D call TRBD1 (5 bases). V was shortened by 2 bases and J by 6 bases, with 7 bases between the two germline ends. The CDR3 covers 13 residues. Germline V lookup: CDR1 KGHSH, CDR2 LQKENI. The DNA of the CDR3 is TGTGCCAGCTCACCAGGGGCCCCCGGGGAGCTGTTTTTT. Its translation: CASSPGAPGELFF. Full variable domain (outside the CDR3, taken from reference TRBV18 and TRBJ2-2): NAGVMQNPRHLVRRRGQEARLRCSPMKGHSHVYWYRQLPEEGLKFMVYLQKENIIDESGMPKERFSAEFPKEGPSILRIQQVVRGDSAAYFCASSPGAPGELFFGEGSRLTVL.

To note about this clonotype: A far larger clone is one base from this, pointing to a likely read error. The rearrangement uses TRBV7-9 and TRBJ2-7, with D hard to call. CDR3 size: 13 residues. Germline V gene sequence: CDR1 SEHNR, CDR2 FQNEAQ (reference sequence). V lost 2 bases to trimming and J lost 2 bases, with 7 bases between them. CDR3 DNA sequence: TGTGCCAGCAGCTTATCGCCCCCCTACGAGCAGTACTTC. The encoded protein is CASSLSPPYEQYF. Full variable domain (missing parts from reference TRBV7-9 and TRBJ2-7): DTGVSQNPRHKITKRGQNVTFRCDPISEHNRLYWYRQTLGQGPEFLTYFQNEAQLEKSRLLSDRFSAERPKGSFSTLEIQRTEQGDSAMYLCASSLSPPYEQYFGPGTRLTVT.

This chain's CDR3 is CAWDYGANYGYTF. The CDR3 DNA reads as TGTGCCTGGGACTACGGCGCGAACTATGGCTACACCTTC. The V call is TRBV30, the J call TRBJ1-2; D is unclear. This CDR3 region has 13 residues. Germline CDR1 is GTSNPN and CDR2 is SVGIG (reference sequence). Trimming stripped 5 bases from V and 2 bases from J, with 12 bases between.